The 6 T cell receptor beta chains presented below share a single source sample, sequenced in a study of T cell responses to AZD1222 COVID-19 vaccine. Sequencing was performed with immunoSEQ multiplex PCR; in TCRdb, only in-frame clones are kept and a portion is missing. The data show roughly 76,000 clones, 75% to 90% seen once. The source material was peripheral blood, sampled on day 0 of AZD1222 vaccination. The source of these receptors is an adult in good health.

The chain employs TRBV3-1 (or the pseudogene TRBV3-2) and TRBJ2-7; 13 bases align to TRBD2. The germline CDR1 and CDR2 sequences are LGHDT and YNNKEL (reference sequence). V shed 4 bases and J 2 bases; nucleotides not matched to a gene: 5. This CDR3 contains 16 residues. The chain's CDR3 is CASSPGTSGATYEQYF. In DNA, the CDR3 is TGTGCCAGCAGCCCGGGGACTAGCGGGGCTACCTACGAGCAGTACTTC.

This chain uses TRBV11-2 with TRBJ2-1; possible D gene TRBD2, 6 bases. V was trimmed by 0 bases and J by 5 bases, leaving 8 bases between them. There are 14 residues in the CDR3. CDR1 is SGHAT, CDR2 FQNNGV, per germline. CDR3 nucleotides: TGTGCCAGCAGCTTAGATCCGGGAGACAATGAGCAGTTCTTC. Protein sequence: CASSLDPGDNEQFF.

The chain uses TRBV6-6 and TRBJ1-6; D might be TRBD1 (5 bases). The CDR3 is made up of 15 amino acids. V was cut by 7 bases and J by 7 bases, with 17 bases left in between. The V gene's germline CDR1 is MNHNY and CDR2 SVGAGI (reference sequence). CDR3 sequence reads: CASNSLQGFNSPLHF. DNA for the CDR3: TGTGCCAGCAACTCACTCCAGGGATTCAATTCACCCCTCCACTTT.

DNA for the CDR3: TGTGCCAGCAGCTTGACAAACAGGGGTGAAGGCTACACCTTC. Amino acids: CASSLTNRGEGYTF. This chain uses TRBV5-6 with TRBJ1-2, with 7 bases lining up with TRBD1. Germline V lookup: CDR1 SGHDT, CDR2 YYEEEE. The CDR3 is 14 residues long. With V trimmed by 1 base and J by 8 bases, 8 bases remained unmatched.

This chain joins TRBV15 and TRBJ2-7; 11 nucleotides align to TRBD1. Trimming took 1 base from V and 3 from J; bases not matched to a gene: 5. Per the germline V gene, CDR1 is LNHNV and CDR2 is YYDKDF (reference sequence). CDR3 length: 16 amino acids. CDR3 region: CATSRGGGTGGYEQYF. DNA for the CDR3: TGTGCCACCAGCAGAGGAGGCGGGACAGGGGGCTACGAGCAGTACTTC.

The chain combines TRBV18 with TRBJ2-2; TRBD2 matches at 12 bases. Trimming cost V 3 bases and J 5 bases; bases outside gene matches: 7. This CDR3 region has 17 residues. Germline values: CDR1 KGHSH, CDR2 LQKENI. The CDR3 loop is CASSPSSGGAETGELFF. The CDR3 nucleotides read TGTGCCAGCTCACCGTCTAGCGGGGGGGCCGAGACCGGGGAGCTGTTTTTT.